These 7 T cell receptor beta chains originate from one sample sequenced in a study of read filtering for tumor transcriptome and immune sequencing. The library was built from about 400 ng RNA with molecular barcoded adaptors for alpha/delta and beta/gamma chains. One entry per CDR3 protein, called by TCRdb with MiXCR from the reads. Of approximately 93,000 distinct CDR3 sequences in the sample, roughly 21% were seen once. The specimen sequenced was a population of CD138-negative cells sorted from bone marrow. All receptors come from a donor aged 40 or over with multiple myeloma.

V and J are TRBV6-6 and TRBJ2-7; TRBD1 matches at 9 bases. The CDR3 is made up of 14 amino acids. V gave up 1 base and J gave up 6 bases; unmatched junction bases: 4. Germline V CDR1 and CDR2: MNHNY, SVGAGI (reference sequence). CDR3 nucleotide sequence: TGTGCCAGCAGTTACTTAGGGACAGGGAGCGAGCAGTACTTC. It yields the protein CASSYLGTGSEQYF.

Ten or more counts support this clonotype. This rearrangement joins TRBV29-1 to TRBJ2-6; D not resolved. Trimming removed 7 bases from V and 0 bases from J, with 1 base in between. The CDR3 is 11 amino acids. The germline V gene has CDR1 SQVTM and CDR2 ANQGSEA. Written as DNA, the CDR3 is TGCAGCGCCTCTGGGGCCAACGTCCTGACTTTC. Protein sequence: CSASGANVLTF.

As regards this clonotype: A read error may be the cause here, since a much bigger clone is one base away. The rearrangement uses TRBV9 and TRBJ2-4; no reliable D call. The CDR3 is 15 residues long. Germline-derived CDR1 and CDR2 are SGDLS and YYNGEE. Trimming removed 0 bases from V and 8 bases from J, with 15 bases in between. The CDR3 sequence: CASSVAPQLEDIQYF. For the CDR3, the DNA is TGTGCCAGCAGCGTAGCTCCCCAGTTGGAAGACATTCAGTACTTC.

J is TRBJ1-4 and V is TRBV28, with 7 bases aligning to TRBD1. CDR3 length: 15 residues. Germline V gives CDR1 MDHEN, CDR2 SYDVKM. Trimming cost V 5 bases and J 13 bases; bases outside gene matches: 16. CDR3 protein: CASSPGGQGQRRLFF. The CDR3 DNA reads TGTGCCAGCAGTCCCGGAGGGCAGGGACAGCGAAGACTGTTTTTT.

This clonotype was recorded a few times. The chain employs TRBV7-9 and TRBJ1-1; TRBD1 agrees at 9 bases. The V gene's germline CDR1 is SEHNR and CDR2 FQNEAQ (reference sequence). Trimming took 6 bases from V and 8 from J; bases not matched to a gene: 4. The CDR3 totals 12 residues. The CDR3 DNA is TGTGCCAGCAGAACAGGGGGCGAAGAAGCTTTCTTT. It specifies CASRTGGEEAFF.

In this sample, this clonotype turned up many times. The rearrangement links TRBV11-2 to TRBJ2-7; D is uncertain. Germline lookup yields CDR1 SGHAT and CDR2 FQNNGV. Trimming removed 3 bases at V and 3 bases at J, with 9 bases between. CDR3 length: 13 amino acids. The CDR3, as DNA: TGTGCCAGCAGCTTTCTCCCCCACTACGAGCAGTACTTC. Its protein is CASSFLPHYEQYF.

At least ten counts were recorded for this clonotype. This rearrangement joins TRBV3-1 to TRBJ2-6; D is unclear. This CDR3 has 13 residues. Trimming removed 4 bases from V and 5 bases from J, with 6 bases in between. Germline V gene sequence: CDR1 LGHDT, CDR2 YNNKEL (reference sequence). This chain's CDR3 is CASSPHRANVLTF. The CDR3 DNA is TGTGCCAGCAGCCCCCACAGGGCCAACGTCCTGACTTTC.